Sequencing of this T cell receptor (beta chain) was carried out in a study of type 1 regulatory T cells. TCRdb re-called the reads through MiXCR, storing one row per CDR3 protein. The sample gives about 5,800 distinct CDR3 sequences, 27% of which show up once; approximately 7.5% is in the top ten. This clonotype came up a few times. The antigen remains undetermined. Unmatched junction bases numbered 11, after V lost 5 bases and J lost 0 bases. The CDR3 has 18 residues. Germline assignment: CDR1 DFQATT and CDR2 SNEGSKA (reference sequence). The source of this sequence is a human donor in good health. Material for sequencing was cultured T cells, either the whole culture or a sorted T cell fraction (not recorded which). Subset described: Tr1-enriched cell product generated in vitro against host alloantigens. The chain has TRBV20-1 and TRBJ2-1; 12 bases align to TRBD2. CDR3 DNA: TGCAGTGCTCGAGGACTAGCGGGGTCCTTTAGCTCCTACAATGAGCAGTTCTTC. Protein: CSARGLAGSFSSYNEQFF.